This T cell receptor (beta chain) was identified in a study of blood T cell repertoires in COVID-19 (dated by TCRdb to 2020 to 2022). Notes on the research overall: Samples covering the acute and convalescent phases of COVID-19 were provided by collaborators in the United States, Italy and Spain. The prospective study material was composed of cDNA or gDNA derived from T cells, B-cell-depleted T cells, or PBMCs. The dataset comprised deeply sampled blood TCRbeta repertoires from subjects exposed to, actively infected with, or recovered from COVID-19. The repertoires were released in a freely available public database meant as a resource for research on the immune response to SARS-CoV-2. Samples were obtained from the ongoing ImmuneRACE study (first 160 participants) and from over a thousand subjects provided by 6 global collaborators. Sample metadata almost always included a de-identified subject ID, COVID-19 status, age in years and sex. Where available, HLA class I and class II types were obtained from metadata supplied by the sample provider rather than from assay-based typing.

One collaborating source in Seattle enrolled patients while the patients were actively infected and followed the patients over time throughout the course of disease. Each collaborating institution followed its own protocols to collect whole blood in K2EDTA tubes. For TCRbeta analysis, collaborators shipped samples in one of three forms: frozen whole blood, isolated PBMCs, or DNA extracted from either of those sample types. The paper's findings and limits, for the study overall: How much clinical and demographic metadata was included differed by source and by participant, and the metadata was provided uncurated.

As to this clone: Its antigen is currently not known. The input lacks base qualities; no much larger clone sits a single base away.

TCRbeta CDR3 regions were amplified from genomic DNA by means of the immunoSEQ Assay, a bias-controlled multiplex PCR. The authors' analysis ran thus. Nucleated cell counts per sample were estimated from amplification of reference gene primers within the assay. To quantify the absolute abundance of each unique TCRbeta CDR3 rearrangement, sequence reads were collapsed and filtered. For each sample, productive Simpson clonality was calculated by taking the square root of Simpson's diversity index across productive rearrangements. Entries here come from immuneACCESS through TCRdb and include only in-frame sequences with V and J called. Some clones fail to appear in such tables; in the studies checked, an unresolved V gene covers under half of the shortfall, and the cause of the remainder is unknown. V and J calls and clone size come straight from that table; D and trimming were deduced from the DNA. Within this sample are roughly 150,000 clones, with around 86% of them counted one time only. About 2.6% of the sample is in the top ten clones.

The source material was peripheral blood. The receptor's source is an elderly woman with COVID-19, enrolled during active disease.

This receptor has the CDR3 CASSYGGLAKNIQYF. The DNA sequence is as follows: TGTGCCAGCAGTTACGGGGGACTAGCCAAAAACATTCAGTACTTC. The chain is assembled from TRBV28 and TRBJ2-4; a tentative D match to TRBD2 spans 6 bases. In the germline V gene, CDR1 corresponds to MDHEN and CDR2 to SYDVKM. Measured from the cysteine to the phenylalanine, the CDR3 is 15 residues long. Of all the DNA, just the CDR3 is kept, 45 bases in frame from base 1. Trimming removed 4 bases from V and 0 bases from J, leaving 10 bases between the germline ends.